The present T cell receptor (beta chain) was sequenced within a study of blood T cell repertoires in COVID-19. About the research overall: COVID-19 samples collected from the United States, Italy and Spain covered acute and convalescent phases. Nucleic acid was either cDNA or gDNA, and it came from T cells, B-cell-depleted T cells, or PBMCs.

This table comes from immunoSEQ multiplex PCR, and its TCRdb copy is limited to in-frame clones, with some not included. The data show tens of thousands of clones, around three quarters seen once. The CDR3 is made up of 16 amino acids. The germline V gene encodes CDR1 LGHNA and CDR2 YNFKEQ. Between the trimmed V and J ends, which lost 0 bases and 5 bases, there was a span of 13 bases. The chain couples TRBV4-2 to TRBJ1-4; possible D gene TRBD1, 6 bases. The sample comprised peripheral blood. The sequence was collected from a woman aged 70-85 years with acute or convalescent COVID-19. The CDR3 protein is CASSQEIQGTNEKLFF. The CDR3 DNA follows: TGTGCCAGCAGCCAAGAGATACAGGGCACGAATGAAAAACTGTTTTTT.